These 5 T cell receptor beta chains share one sample of origin, sequenced in a study of blood T cells in healthy people across ages. The authors ran a second PCR of roughly 6 to 12 cycles using a sample-barcoded 5' primer and a J-beta primer mix. Via MiXCR, TCRdb re-called the 5' RACE reads, giving one row per CDR3 protein. The profile shows around 1.1 million distinct CDR3 sequences, approximately 38% of them singletons. The sample consisted of blood. These receptors all come from a man aged 18 to 30 in good health.

This chain uses TRBV30 with TRBJ1-2; no clear D gene. V was pared by 0 bases and J by 5 bases, with 10 bases between. Germline assignment: CDR1 GTSNPN and CDR2 SVGIG (reference sequence). The CDR3 runs 13 residues. The CDR3 DNA follows: TGTGCCTGGAGTGTCTCTGTAAAGTATGGCTACACCTTC. Its protein is CAWSVSVKYGYTF.

This clonotype was seen more than once but under ten times. The J gene is TRBJ1-2, the V gene TRBV14; D remains unclear. The CDR3 loop spans 13 amino acids. Germline V gene lookup returns CDR1 SGHDN and CDR2 FVKESK. V was pared by 2 bases and J by 3 bases, with 7 bases between. This CDR3 reads CASSQLWYYGYTF. Written as DNA, the CDR3 is TGTGCCAGCAGCCAATTGTGGTACTATGGCTACACCTTC.

V usage is TRBV5-1 and J usage is TRBJ2-3; D is undetermined. The germline V gene has CDR1 SGHRS and CDR2 YFSETQ. The CDR3 sequence is 13 residues long. The V end lost 5 bases, the J end lost 8 bases, and 15 bases lay between the germline ends. The CDR3 DNA is TGCGCCAGCAGTCCCTACCCTTTCGCTACGCAGTATTTT. Translation: CASSPYPFATQYF.

This clonotype has only a few counts. The V gene is TRBV4-3, the J gene TRBJ2-3; D tentatively reads TRBD1 or TRBD2 (5 bases each). Germline V gene sequence: CDR1 LGHNA, CDR2 YSLEER. The length of the CDR3 is 15 residues. With 1 base removed from V and 5 bases from J, the gap between germline ends came to 13 bases. DNA of the CDR3: TGCGCCAGCAGCCAAGGAGACGGGGCCCTAGATACGCAGTATTTT. Amino acid sequence: CASSQGDGALDTQYF.

The V call is TRBV7-2, the J call TRBJ2-3; 12 bases align to TRBD2. Unmatched junction bases numbered 15, after V lost 3 bases and J lost 2 bases. This CDR3 has 20 residues. Germline-derived CDR1 and CDR2 are SGHTA and FQGNSA. CDR3 sequence (DNA): TGTGCCAGCAGCTTGACTAGCGGGGGCGTCTATTCCTCCCTCACAGATACGCAGTATTTT. It specifies CASSLTSGGVYSSLTDTQYF.